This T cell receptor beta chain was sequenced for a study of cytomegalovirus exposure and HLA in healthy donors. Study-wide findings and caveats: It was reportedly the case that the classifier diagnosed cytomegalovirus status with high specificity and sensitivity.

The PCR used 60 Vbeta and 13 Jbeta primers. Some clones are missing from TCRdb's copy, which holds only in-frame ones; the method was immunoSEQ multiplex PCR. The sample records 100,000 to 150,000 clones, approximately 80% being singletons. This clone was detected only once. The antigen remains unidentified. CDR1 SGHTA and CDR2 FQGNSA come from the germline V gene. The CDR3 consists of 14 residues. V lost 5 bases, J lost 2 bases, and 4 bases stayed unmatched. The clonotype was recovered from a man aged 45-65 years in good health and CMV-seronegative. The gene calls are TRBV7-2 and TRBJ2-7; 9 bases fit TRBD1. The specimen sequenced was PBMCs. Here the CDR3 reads CASSRDRATYEQYF. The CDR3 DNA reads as TGTGCCAGCAGCCGGGACAGGGCCACCTACGAGCAGTACTTC.